The rows below give T cell receptor beta chains drawn from one sample of a study of cytomegalovirus exposure and HLA in healthy donors. Using immunoSEQ multiplex PCR, the repertoire was profiled, and TCRdb retains in-frame clones only, with some absent. The sample lists 250,000 or so clones; around 90% were seen once. The specimen sequenced was PBMCs. Receptor source: a girl aged 2 to 10 in good health and CMV-seronegative. The CDR3 runs from the conserved cysteine through the conserved F or W. The D gene is left open where the match is weak. Expanded clones are given a class, and other clones once, few, many or no size at all.

j_gene | d_gene | abundance | v_gene | CDR3aa | CDR3nt
TRBJ2-2 | . | . | TRBV29-1 | CSVRAGELFF | TGCAGCGTTCGGGCCGGGGAGCTGTTTTTT
TRBJ1-2 | . | few | TRBV19 | CASSITGGYTF | TGTGCCAGTAGTATCACGGGTGGCTACACCTTC
TRBJ1-1 | . | . | TRBV18 | CASSPHMGAGTEAFF | TGTGCCAGCTCACCACATATGGGGGCCGGCACTGAAGCTTTCTTT
TRBJ1-1 | . | . | TRBV18 | CASSVKGQNEAFF | TGTGCCAGCTCAGTAAAAGGACAGAATGAAGCTTTCTTT
TRBJ2-3 | . | . | TRBV5-1 | CASRPGISSTDTQYF | TGCGCCAGCAGGCCAGGGATATCTAGCACAGATACGCAGTATTTT
TRBJ1-1 | TRBD1 | . | TRBV5-1 | CASSSGQGSNTEAFF | TGCGCCAGCAGCTCGGGACAGGGCTCGAACACTGAGGCTTTCTTT
TRBJ2-7 | TRBD1 | few | TRBV28 | CASSPTGINDEQYF | TGTGCCAGCAGTCCGACAGGGATAAACGACGAGCAGTACTTC
TRBJ2-1 | . | . | TRBV5-4 | CASSTTGTSYNEQFF | TGTGCCAGCAGCACCACGGGGACATCCTACAATGAGCAGTTCTTC
TRBJ1-2 | TRBD1 | . | TRBV7-9 | CASSQAGTGDYGYTF | TGTGCCAGCAGCCAAGCCGGGACAGGGGACTATGGCTACACCTTC
TRBJ2-7 | TRBD1 | few | TRBV6-5 | CASRRDRDLYEQYF | TGTGCCAGCAGACGAGACAGGGATTTGTACGAGCAGTACTTC
TRBJ2-2 | TRBD2 | . | TRBV10-3 | CAISGTSGAVTGELFF | TGTGCCATCTCCGGGACTAGCGGGGCGGTAACCGGGGAGCTGTTTTTT
TRBJ2-7 | TRBD2 | . | TRBV19 | CASSIGLAGGINEQYF | TGTGCCAGTAGTATAGGACTAGCGGGAGGGATAAACGAGCAGTACTTC
TRBJ2-7 | . | once | TRBV7-9 | CASSLAASEPYEQYF | TGTGCCAGCAGCTTAGCGGCTAGCGAGCCCTACGAGCAGTACTTC
TRBJ1-5 | TRBD1 | . | TRBV28 | CASSLGPGQGAVSDQPQHF | TGTGCCAGCAGTCTGGGGCCGGGACAGGGGGCGGTAAGCGATCAGCCCCAGCATTTT
TRBJ1-5 | TRBD1 | . | TRBV10-2 | CASRGQGGQPQHF | TGCGCCAGCAGGGGACAGGGGGGACAGCCCCAGCATTTT
TRBJ1-3 | . | . | TRBV29-1 | CSVAGSGNTIYF | TGCAGCGTAGCAGGCTCTGGAAACACCATATATTTT
TRBJ1-5 | . | . | TRBV2 | CASSEFLIGRYQPQHF | TGTGCCAGCAGTGAATTTCTCATAGGGAGATATCAGCCCCAGCATTTT
TRBJ2-3 | . | . | TRBV21-1 | CASSNGQRSDTQYF | TGTGCCAGCAGCAATGGACAGAGATCGGATACGCAGTATTTT
TRBJ1-1 | . | . | TRBV5-1 | CASSLDRYTEAFF | TGCGCCAGCAGCCTTGACAGATACACTGAAGCTTTCTTT
TRBJ1-5 | . | . | TRBV30 | CAWSDGDFNQPQHF | TGTGCCTGGAGTGATGGGGACTTCAATCAGCCCCAGCATTTT
TRBJ2-7 | TRBD2 | . | TRBV13 | CASSFGSGSGGEQYF | TGTGCCAGCAGCTTCGGTAGCGGGAGTGGGGGGGAGCAGTACTTC
TRBJ1-5 | . | . | TRBV5-6 | CASSFSQGINQPQHF | TGTGCCAGCAGCTTCTCACAGGGAATCAATCAGCCCCAGCATTTT
TRBJ1-5 | . | . | TRBV28 | CASSLPRSNQPQHF | TGTGCCAGCAGCCTACCCCGAAGCAATCAGCCCCAGCATTTT
TRBJ2-7 | TRBD2 | few | TRBV4-2 | CASSIVGLANGYEQYF | TGTGCCAGCAGCATTGTTGGACTAGCGAATGGCTACGAGCAGTACTTC
TRBJ1-1 | . | . | TRBV5-1 | CASSLGQANTEAFF | TGCGCCAGCAGCTTGGGACAGGCTAACACTGAAGCTTTCTTT
TRBJ2-7 | . | . | TRBV7-9 | CASTGQGSYEQYF | TGTGCCAGCACTGGCCAGGGCTCCTACGAGCAGTACTTC